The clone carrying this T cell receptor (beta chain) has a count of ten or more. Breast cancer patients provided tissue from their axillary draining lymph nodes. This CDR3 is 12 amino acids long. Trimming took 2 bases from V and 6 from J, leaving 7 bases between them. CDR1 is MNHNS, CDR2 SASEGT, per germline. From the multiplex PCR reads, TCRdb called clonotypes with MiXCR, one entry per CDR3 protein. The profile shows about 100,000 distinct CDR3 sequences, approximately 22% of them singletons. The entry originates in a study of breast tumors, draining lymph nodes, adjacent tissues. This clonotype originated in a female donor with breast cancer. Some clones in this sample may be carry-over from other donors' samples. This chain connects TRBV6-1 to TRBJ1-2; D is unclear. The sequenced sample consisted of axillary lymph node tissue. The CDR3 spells CASSEPLHGYTF. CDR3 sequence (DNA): TGTGCCAGCAGTGAACCCTTGCATGGCTACACCTTC.